These 8 T cell receptor beta chains were sequenced from one sample in a study of blood T cell repertoires in COVID-19. Produced via immunoSEQ multiplex PCR; TCRdb's table is partial and in-frame only. The table lists about 230,000 clones, 70% to 85% of them singletons, with about 1.4% in the top ten. The specimen was peripheral blood. The receptors derive from a woman in her thirties or forties who had recovered from COVID-19.

This clone was seen a handful of times. The rearrangement uses TRBV9 and TRBJ1-1, with a tentative D call TRBD1 (5 bases). CDR1 and CDR2 (germline): SGDLS, YYNGEE. Trimming stripped 0 bases from V and 0 bases from J, with 18 bases between. The CDR3 is 18 residues long. The CDR3 sequence: CASSVEVSTGPLNTEAFF. Here the CDR3 DNA reads TGTGCCAGCAGCGTAGAGGTCTCCACAGGCCCATTGAACACTGAAGCTTTCTTT.

This sequence joins TRBV5-6 and TRBJ1-1; TRBD1 matches at 7 bases. The V gene's germline CDR1 is SGHDT and CDR2 YYEEEE. CDR3 size: 15 residues. V shed 4 bases, J shed 2 bases, and the junction held 8 bases outside the gene matches. CDR3 nucleotides: TGTGCCAGCAGCGGGACCGAGGGGGCTAACACTGAAGCTTTCTTT. Amino acid sequence: CASSGTEGANTEAFF.

The V and J genes are TRBV5-1 and TRBJ2-2; 8 bases fit TRBD1. The CDR3 consists of 15 residues. Trimming cost V 4 bases and J 6 bases; bases outside gene matches: 8. CDR1 SGHRS and CDR2 YFSETQ come from the germline V gene. CDR3 residues: CASSPRQGSSGELFF. CDR3 sequence (DNA): TGCGCCAGCAGCCCTCGACAGGGGTCTTCCGGGGAGCTGTTTTTT.

CDR3 residues: CASSRQSGGALSEQFF. CDR3 sequence (DNA): TGTGCCAGCAGCCGCCAGAGCGGGGGGGCTTTGAGTGAGCAGTTCTTC. This chain links TRBV3-1 (or the pseudogene TRBV3-2) with TRBJ2-1; 10 nucleotides agree with TRBD2. The V and J ends lost 4 bases and 9 bases, in that order; junction bases with no gene match: 12. Germline values: CDR1 LGHDT, CDR2 YNNKEL (reference sequence). This CDR3 is 16 amino acids long.

The chain carries TRBV7-3 and TRBJ2-5, with 7 nucleotides matching TRBD2. There are 16 residues in the CDR3. With V trimmed by 5 bases and J by 1 base, 10 bases remained unmatched. CDR1 is SGHTA, CDR2 FQGTGA, per germline. CDR3 in amino acids: CASSRKAGEPQETQYF. The CDR3 coding sequence is TGTGCCAGCAGCCGAAAGGCGGGGGAACCCCAAGAGACCCAGTACTTC.

This sequence joins TRBV30 and TRBJ1-2; D is uncertain. Trimming removed 5 bases from V and 4 bases from J, with 8 bases in between. This CDR3 comprises 11 residues. Germline values: CDR1 GTSNPN, CDR2 SVGIG (reference sequence). The CDR3 loop is CAWANSYGYTF. In DNA form, the CDR3 reads TGTGCCTGGGCAAACAGCTATGGCTACACCTTC.

The chain is built from TRBV5-1 and TRBJ1-1, with D perhaps TRBD1 (6 bases). CDR1 SGHRS and CDR2 YFSETQ come from the germline V gene. V lost 6 bases and J lost 2, with 17 bases in between. The CDR3 is 15 residues long. The CDR3 loop is CASKQDHGGNTEAFF. For the CDR3, the DNA is TGCGCCAGCAAACAAGATCATGGGGGCAACACTGAAGCTTTCTTT.

CDR3 nucleotides: TGCAGCGTGAATGGAGAGATCAATGAGCAGTTCTTC. This encodes CSVNGEINEQFF. The chain links TRBV29-1 to TRBJ2-1; D not certain. The CDR3 sequence is 12 residues long. Germline V gene sequence: CDR1 SQVTM, CDR2 ANQGSEA. V lost 6 bases and J lost 6, with 12 bases in between.